This T cell receptor beta chain emerged from a study of shared clonotypes between healthy human individuals. Overall study results and limits: Four donors showed sharing of approximately 5% of naive CD4 clonotypes. Tissue TCR repertoires likely differ from these blood-only repertoires.

Note on this clone: The target antigen is unknown.

The method was immunoSEQ multiplex PCR; TCRdb's version includes in-frame clones alone and lacks a portion of them. The sample consists of about 1 million clones, 65% to 80% of them appearing once. Germline V CDR1 and CDR2: SGHVS, FQNEAQ. V was shortened by 5 bases and J by 4 bases, with 17 bases between the two germline ends. The CDR3 loop spans 15 amino acids. What was sequenced was memory CD4+ T cells sorted from blood. Subset meaning: CD45RA-negative fraction. J is TRBJ2-5 and V is TRBV7-8; D gene unclear. The clonotype comes from a man in his late teens or twenties in good health. The CDR3, as DNA: TGTGCCAGCAGCCCAAGGCAACGAGGCTTAGAGACCCAGTACTTC. It translates to CASSPRQRGLETQYF.